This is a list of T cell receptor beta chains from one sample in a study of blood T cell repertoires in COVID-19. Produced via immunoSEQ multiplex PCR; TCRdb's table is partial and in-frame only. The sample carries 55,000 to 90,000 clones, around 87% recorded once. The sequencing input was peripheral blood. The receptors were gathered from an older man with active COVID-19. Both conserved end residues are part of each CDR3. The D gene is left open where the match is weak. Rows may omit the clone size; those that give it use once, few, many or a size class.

CASSPRTGGSPLHF	TGCGCCAGCAGCCCCCGGACAGGGGGGTCACCCCTCCACTTT	TRBV4-1	TRBD1	few	TRBJ1-6
CASSLMGHRTDTQYF	TGTGCCAGCAGTTTAATGGGGCACCGCACAGATACGCAGTATTTT	TRBV27	NA	NA	TRBJ2-3
CASSVRDRALGDTQYF	TGTGCCAGCAGTGTCCGGGACAGGGCCCTGGGGGATACGCAGTATTTT	TRBV2	TRBD1	NA	TRBJ2-3
CAWKRGGTPRGELFF	TGTGCCTGGAAACGGGGGGGGACCCCCCGCGGGGAGCTGTTTTTT	TRBV30	TRBD2	NA	TRBJ2-2
CASSNPGTGISYEQYF	TGTGCCAGCTCCAATCCCGGGACAGGGATATCCTACGAGCAGTACTTC	TRBV18	TRBD1	NA	TRBJ2-7
CASSSRAANYGYTF	TGTGCCAGCAGCTCGCGGGCCGCTAACTATGGCTACACCTTC	TRBV7-2	NA	NA	TRBJ1-2
CASSYEQVYTGELFF	TGTGCCAGCAGCTACGAACAGGTGTACACCGGGGAGCTGTTTTTT	TRBV5-5	NA	NA	TRBJ2-2
CASTPSGSPYNEQFF	TGTGCCAGCACTCCCAGCGGGAGTCCCTACAATGAGCAGTTCTTC	TRBV7-2	TRBD2	few	TRBJ2-1
CATSDLTSGTDTQYF	TGTGCCACCAGTGATTTGACTAGCGGCACAGATACGCAGTATTTT	TRBV24-1	TRBD2	NA	TRBJ2-3
CASSPTPSGLTSPEYEQYF	TGTGCCAGCAGCCCAACCCCCTCGGGCCTGACTAGCCCGGAATACGAGCAGTACTTC	TRBV7-6	TRBD2	NA	TRBJ2-7
CASSGTGANTGELFF	TGTGCCAGCAGCGGGACAGGGGCGAACACCGGGGAGCTGTTTTTT	TRBV11-3	TRBD1	NA	TRBJ2-2
CASSLRGPLPYEQYF	TGTGCCAGCAGCCTAAGGGGGCCCCTTCCCTACGAGCAGTACTTC	TRBV6-5	TRBD1	once	TRBJ2-7
CASLTGRGGEQYF	TGTGCCAGCCTGACAGGGCGAGGTGGCGAGCAGTACTTC	TRBV6-5	TRBD1	NA	TRBJ2-7
CASSYGGRDQETQYF	TGTGCCAGCAGTTACGGCGGCAGGGACCAAGAGACCCAGTACTTC	TRBV6-6	NA	NA	TRBJ2-5
CASSQVGLAGPYNEQFF	TGCGCCAGCAGCCAAGTGGGGCTAGCGGGTCCCTACAATGAGCAGTTCTTC	TRBV4-1	TRBD2	NA	TRBJ2-1
CASKGPEGPLHF	TGTGCCAGTAAGGGGCCGGAGGGACCCCTCCACTTT	TRBV19	NA	NA	TRBJ1-6
CATSATVGPSGTTYEQYF	TGTGCCACCAGTGCCACCGTCGGGCCTAGCGGGACAACCTACGAGCAGTACTTC	TRBV24-1	TRBD2	NA	TRBJ2-7
CASTPAASYNEQFF	TGTGCCAGCACCCCAGCGGCCTCCTACAATGAGCAGTTCTTC	TRBV6-2/TRBV6-3	NA	few	TRBJ2-1
CATSDPGGGKNIQYF	TGTGCCACCAGTGACCCGGGGGGGGGAAAAAACATTCAGTACTTC	TRBV24-1	TRBD2	NA	TRBJ2-4
CASSRNPGTGGEKLFF	TGCGCCAGCAGCCGAAACCCCGGGACAGGGGGTGAAAAACTGTTTTTT	TRBV4-3	TRBD1	NA	TRBJ1-4
CASSGAAPEETQYF	TGCGCCAGCAGCGGGGCAGCGCCGGAAGAGACCCAGTACTTC	TRBV5-1	NA	once	TRBJ2-5
CASSQVGSGRPNEQFF	TGTGCCAGCAGCCAAGTCGGTAGCGGGAGGCCCAATGAGCAGTTCTTC	TRBV4-2	TRBD2	NA	TRBJ2-1
CASSPSGGASGYTF	TGTGCCAGCAGCCCCTCGGGGGGGGCCTCTGGCTACACCTTC	TRBV5-5	NA	once	TRBJ1-2
CARTRGGEGNEQFF	TGTGCCCGCACCCGGGGGGGGGAAGGGAATGAGCAGTTCTTC	TRBV9	TRBD2	NA	TRBJ2-1
CASSLDWGVQYF	TGTGCCAGCAGCTTAGATTGGGGGGTCCAGTACTTC	TRBV11-3	NA	NA	TRBJ2-5
CASSSTGGRNTGELFF	TGTGCCAGCAGCTCCACGGGGGGCCGGAACACCGGGGAGCTGTTTTTT	TRBV11-2	NA	NA	TRBJ2-2
CASSPDRGPYNEQFF	TGTGCCAGCAGCCCCGACAGGGGTCCCTACAATGAGCAGTTCTTC	TRBV3-1/TRBV3-2	TRBD1	NA	TRBJ2-1
CAISDLGGRAGGVDEQFF	TGTGCCATCAGTGATTTAGGGGGAAGGGCGGGAGGAGTCGATGAGCAGTTCTTC	TRBV10-3	TRBD2	NA	TRBJ2-1
CASSPGGDTQYF	TGTGCCAGCAGTCCAGGTGGGGATACGCAGTATTTT	TRBV6-6	NA	few	TRBJ2-3